One and the same sample provided the 5 T cell receptor beta chains below, sequenced in a study of blood T cells in healthy people across ages. A J-beta primer mix and a sample-barcoded 5' primer were used in a second PCR of roughly 6 to 11 cycles. MiXCR, run by TCRdb on the 5' RACE reads, gives a single entry per CDR3 protein. The sample includes some 1.6 million distinct CDR3 sequences, around 35% of them seen just once. The sequencing sample was made of blood. The receptors were sampled from a woman aged 25 to 39 in good health.

The J gene is TRBJ1-2, the V gene TRBV2; no clear D gene. V was pared by 7 bases and J by 6 bases, with 18 bases between. This CDR3 has 14 residues. The germline gives CDR1 SNHLY, CDR2 FYNNEI. The CDR3 sequence is CASTTGPIGDGYTF. DNA of the CDR3: TGTGCCAGCACCACCGGGCCTATAGGCGATGGCTACACCTTC.

This clonotype was seen a handful of times. The CDR3 region is CASIRQGVGEQFF. In DNA form, the CDR3 reads TGTGCCAGCATACGACAGGGGGTTGGTGAGCAGTTCTTC. This rearrangement joins TRBV21-1 to TRBJ2-1; TRBD1, the table's D call, was not compared with the DNA. TRBV21-1 is assigned pseudogene status. This CDR3 is built from 13 residues.

This clonotype occurred once. V usage is TRBV2 and J usage is TRBJ2-1; TRBD2 agrees at 8 bases. This CDR3 is built from 14 residues. Germline lookup yields CDR1 SNHLY and CDR2 FYNNEI. V lost 7 bases and J lost 7; bases outside the gene matches: 9. DNA of the CDR3: TGTGCCAGCAAGGCAGCGGGAGCGATGAATGAGCAGTTCTTC. It translates to CASKAAGAMNEQFF.

On this clonotype: Possible read error: a much larger clone is one base away. V gene TRBV12-3 or TRBV12-4 combines with J gene TRBJ2-1; no clear D gene. The CDR3 length is 13 residues. Trimming removed 5 bases at V and 6 bases at J, with 11 bases between. CDR3 sequence reads: CASSPGRRNEQFF. CDR3 DNA sequence: TGTGCCAGCAGTCCTGGTAGGCGCAATGAGCAGTTCTTC.

This clonotype came up a few times. The chain combines TRBV6-5 with TRBJ1-2; perhaps TRBD1 as D (5 bases). V was clipped by 0 bases and J by 5 bases, with 19 bases between them. The germline gives CDR1 MNHEY, CDR2 SVGAGI. The CDR3 contains 17 residues. The CDR3 bases are TGTGCCAGCAGTTACTCCGCCTTAGGGACGGCTCAGTATGGCTACACCTTC. Protein product: CASSYSALGTAQYGYTF.